This TCR beta chain is drawn from a study of CD8+ T cells in alopecia areata. Study-wide results and caveats: Normal skin's resident alphabeta T cells are sequenced alongside lesional scalp T cells.

The V end lost 2 bases, the J end lost 4 bases, and 11 bases lay between the germline ends. This CDR3 has 14 residues. CDR1 is MGHRA, CDR2 YSYEKL, per germline. Noted treatment: oral pan-JAK inhibitor, 5-10 mg twice daily. This clone was observed a handful of times. Its antigen is unknown. The authors extracted RNA and reverse transcribed it into cDNA as the sequencing template. Clones were read by immunoSEQ multiplex PCR, and TCRdb kept only the in-frame ones, dropping some. There are 110,000 or so clones in the sample; around 58% occur only once, and about 31% lies in the top ten. This chain links TRBV4-1 with TRBJ1-1, with D possibly TRBD1 on 6 matching bases. This TCR derives from a human donor with alopecia areata. The specimen was CD8+ T cells sorted from blood, collected at week 4, from a patient treated with tofacitinib. The DNA of the CDR3 is TGCGCCAGCAGCCAAACTCAGGGGAGCACTGAAGCTTTCTTT. Protein: CASSQTQGSTEAFF.